This TCR beta chain stems from a study of human T cells and chemical hapten exposure. TCRdb used MiXCR to reprocess the RACE reads, holding one entry per CDR3 protein. The data show 50,000 to 70,000 distinct CDR3 sequences, 5.5% to 7.5% seen once. The CDR3 is made up of 17 amino acids. Germline CDR1 is ENHRY and CDR2 is SYGVKD. The V end lost 2 bases, the J end lost 4 bases, and 20 bases lay between the germline ends. Time point in this sample: healthy volunteer bleed at 6 weeks. The authors' total RNA extraction used unfractionated whole blood. The source material was whole blood. This clonotype originated in a female donor in good health. Some clones in this sample may be carry-over from other donors' samples. This sequence joins TRBV10-3 and TRBJ1-1; possible D gene TRBD1, 6 bases. The CDR3 here is CAISEPRGGGIGTEAFF. The CDR3 DNA is TGTGCCATCAGTGAGCCCCGGGGGGGGGGCATCGGCACTGAAGCTTTCTTT.